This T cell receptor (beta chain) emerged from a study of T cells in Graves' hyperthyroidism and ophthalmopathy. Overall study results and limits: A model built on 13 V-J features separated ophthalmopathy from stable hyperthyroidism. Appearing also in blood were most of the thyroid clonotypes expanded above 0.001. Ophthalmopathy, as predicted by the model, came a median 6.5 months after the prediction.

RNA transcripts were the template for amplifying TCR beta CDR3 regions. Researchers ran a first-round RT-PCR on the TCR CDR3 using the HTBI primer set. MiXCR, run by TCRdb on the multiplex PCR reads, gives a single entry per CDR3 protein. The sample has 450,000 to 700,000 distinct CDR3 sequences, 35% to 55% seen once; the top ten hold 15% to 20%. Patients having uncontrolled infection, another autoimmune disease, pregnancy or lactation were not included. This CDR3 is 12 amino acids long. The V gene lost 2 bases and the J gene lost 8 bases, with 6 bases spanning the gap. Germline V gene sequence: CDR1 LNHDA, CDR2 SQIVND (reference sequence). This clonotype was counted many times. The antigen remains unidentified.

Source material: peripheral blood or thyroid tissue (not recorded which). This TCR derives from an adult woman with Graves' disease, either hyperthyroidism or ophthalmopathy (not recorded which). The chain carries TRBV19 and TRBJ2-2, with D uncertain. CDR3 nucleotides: TGTGCCAGTAGTATAAGTTTAGGGGAGCTGTTTTTT. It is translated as CASSISLGELFF. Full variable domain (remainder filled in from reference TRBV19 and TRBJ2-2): DGGITQSPKYLFRKEGQNVTLSCEQNLNHDAMYWYRQDPGQGLRLIYYSQIVNDFQKGDIAEGYSVSREKKESFPLTVTSAQKNPTAFYLCASSISLGELFFGEGSRLTVL.